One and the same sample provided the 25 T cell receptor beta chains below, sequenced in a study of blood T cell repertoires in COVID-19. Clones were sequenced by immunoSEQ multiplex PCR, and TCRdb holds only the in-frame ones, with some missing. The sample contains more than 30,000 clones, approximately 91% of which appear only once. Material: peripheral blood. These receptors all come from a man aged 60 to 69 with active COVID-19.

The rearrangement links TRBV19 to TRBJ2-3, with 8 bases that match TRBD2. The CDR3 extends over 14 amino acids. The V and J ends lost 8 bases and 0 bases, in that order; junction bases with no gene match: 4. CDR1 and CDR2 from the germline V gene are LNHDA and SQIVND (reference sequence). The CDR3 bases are TGTGCCAGTGGTTCTAGCGGGAGCACAGATACGCAGTATTTT. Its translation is CASGSSGSTDTQYF.

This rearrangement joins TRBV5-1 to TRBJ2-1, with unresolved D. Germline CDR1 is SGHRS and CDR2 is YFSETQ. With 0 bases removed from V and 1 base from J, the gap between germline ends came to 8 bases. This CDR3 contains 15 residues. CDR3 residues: CASSLVLRSYNEQFF. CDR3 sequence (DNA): TGCGCCAGCAGCTTGGTTTTGCGGTCCTACAATGAGCAGTTCTTC. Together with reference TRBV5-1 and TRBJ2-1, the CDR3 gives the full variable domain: KAGVTQTPRYLIKTRGQQVTLSCSPISGHRSVSWYQQTPGQGLQFLFEYFSETQRNKGNFPGRFSGRQFSNSRSEMNVSTLELGDSALYLCASSLVLRSYNEQFFGPGTRLTVL.

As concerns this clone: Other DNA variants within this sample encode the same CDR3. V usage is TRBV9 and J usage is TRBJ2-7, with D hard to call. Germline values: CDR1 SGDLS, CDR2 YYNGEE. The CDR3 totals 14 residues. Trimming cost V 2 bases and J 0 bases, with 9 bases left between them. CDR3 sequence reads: CASSVIESSYEQYF. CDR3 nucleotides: TGTGCCAGCAGCGTGATCGAGAGCTCCTACGAGCAGTACTTC.

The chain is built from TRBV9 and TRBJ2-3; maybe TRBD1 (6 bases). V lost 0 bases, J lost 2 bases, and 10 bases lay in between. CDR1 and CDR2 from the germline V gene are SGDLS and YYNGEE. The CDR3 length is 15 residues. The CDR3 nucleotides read TGTGCCAGCAGCGTAGAGGGACAAGACACAGATACGCAGTATTTT. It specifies CASSVEGQDTDTQYF.

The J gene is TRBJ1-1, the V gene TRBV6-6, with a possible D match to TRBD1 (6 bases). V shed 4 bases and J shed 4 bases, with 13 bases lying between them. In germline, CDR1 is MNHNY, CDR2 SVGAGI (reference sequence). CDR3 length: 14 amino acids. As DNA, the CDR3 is TGTGCCAGCAGTTCCTACGGACAGAGCACTGAAGCTTTCTTT. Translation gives CASSSYGQSTEAFF.

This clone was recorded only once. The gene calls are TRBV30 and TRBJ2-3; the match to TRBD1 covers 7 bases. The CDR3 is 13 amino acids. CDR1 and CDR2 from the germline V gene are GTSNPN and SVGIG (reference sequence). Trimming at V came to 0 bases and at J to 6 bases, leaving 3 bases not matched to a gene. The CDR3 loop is CAWSVQGTDTQYF. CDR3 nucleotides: TGTGCCTGGAGTGTACAGGGGACGGATACGCAGTATTTT. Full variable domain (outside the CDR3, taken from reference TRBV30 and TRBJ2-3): SQTIHQWPATLVQPVGSPLSLECTVEGTSNPNLYWYRQAAGRGLQLLFYSVGIGQISSEVPQNLSASRPQDRQFILSSKKLLLSDSGFYLCAWSVQGTDTQYFGPGTRLTVL.

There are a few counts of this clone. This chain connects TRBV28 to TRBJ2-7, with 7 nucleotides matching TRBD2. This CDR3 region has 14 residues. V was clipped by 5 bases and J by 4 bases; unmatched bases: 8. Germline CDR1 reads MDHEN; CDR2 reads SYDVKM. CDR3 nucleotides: TGTGCCAGCAGTGAGGGCCTAGCGGTTTACGAGCAGTACTTC. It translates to CASSEGLAVYEQYF. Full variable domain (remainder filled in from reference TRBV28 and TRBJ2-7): DVKVTQSSRYLVKRTGEKVFLECVQDMDHENMFWYRQDPGLGLRLIYFSYDVKMKEKGDIPEGYSVSREKKERFSLILESASTNQTSMYLCASSEGLAVYEQYFGPGTRLTVT.

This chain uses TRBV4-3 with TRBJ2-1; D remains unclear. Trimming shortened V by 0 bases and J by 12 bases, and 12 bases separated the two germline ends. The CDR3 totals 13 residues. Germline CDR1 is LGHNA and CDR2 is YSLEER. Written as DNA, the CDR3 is TGCGCCAGCAGCCAAGATCGCCGGTATGGGCAGTTCTTC. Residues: CASSQDRRYGQFF.

As DNA, the CDR3 is TGTGCCAGTAGGAACAGGGACTACACAGATACGCAGTATTTT. Its translation: CASRNRDYTDTQYF. V gene TRBV19 combines with J gene TRBJ2-3; a possible D gene is TRBD2 (7 bases). Trimming took 6 bases from V and 2 from J, leaving 12 bases between them. CDR1 and CDR2 (germline): LNHDA, SQIVND (reference sequence). The CDR3 contains 14 residues.

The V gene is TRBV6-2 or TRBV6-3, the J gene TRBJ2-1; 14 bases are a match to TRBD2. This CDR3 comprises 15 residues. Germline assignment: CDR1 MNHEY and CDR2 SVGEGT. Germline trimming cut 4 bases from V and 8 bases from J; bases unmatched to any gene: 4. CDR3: CASSSGTSGSYEQFF. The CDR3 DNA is TGTGCCAGCAGTTCCGGGACTAGCGGGAGTTATGAGCAGTTCTTC.

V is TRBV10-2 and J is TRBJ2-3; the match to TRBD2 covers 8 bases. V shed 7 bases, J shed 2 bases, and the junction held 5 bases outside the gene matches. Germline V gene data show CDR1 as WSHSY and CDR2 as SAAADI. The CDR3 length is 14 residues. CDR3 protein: CASNRLALTDTQYF. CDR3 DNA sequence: TGCGCCAGCAATAGACTAGCGCTCACAGATACGCAGTATTTT.

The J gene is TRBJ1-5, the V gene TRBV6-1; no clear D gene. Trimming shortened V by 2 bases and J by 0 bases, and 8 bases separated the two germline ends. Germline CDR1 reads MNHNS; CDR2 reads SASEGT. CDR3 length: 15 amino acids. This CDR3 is CASSERRFSNQPQHF. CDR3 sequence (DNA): TGTGCCAGCAGTGAACGCAGGTTTAGCAATCAGCCCCAGCATTTT.

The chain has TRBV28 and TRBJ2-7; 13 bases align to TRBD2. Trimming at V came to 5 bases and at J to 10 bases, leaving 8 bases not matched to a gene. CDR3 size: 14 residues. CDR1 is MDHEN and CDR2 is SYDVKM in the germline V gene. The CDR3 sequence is CASSPTSGRASQYF. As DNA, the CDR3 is TGTGCCAGCAGTCCAACTAGCGGGAGGGCCAGTCAGTACTTC.

CDR3 coding DNA: TGTGCCAGCAGCTTGGGCAGAACCTACGAGCAGTACTTC. This sequence encodes CASSLGRTYEQYF. The genes are TRBV5-6 and TRBJ2-7, with D unclear. This CDR3 has 13 amino acids. V lost 0 bases and J lost 2, with 6 bases in between. The V gene's germline CDR1 is SGHDT and CDR2 YYEEEE.

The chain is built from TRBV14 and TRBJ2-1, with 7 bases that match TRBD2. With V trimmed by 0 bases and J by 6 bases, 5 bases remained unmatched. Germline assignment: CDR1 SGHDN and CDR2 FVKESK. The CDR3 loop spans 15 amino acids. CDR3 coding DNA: TGTGCCAGCAGCCAAGATCGGGGCGGGGGCAATGAGCAGTTCTTC. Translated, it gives CASSQDRGGGNEQFF.

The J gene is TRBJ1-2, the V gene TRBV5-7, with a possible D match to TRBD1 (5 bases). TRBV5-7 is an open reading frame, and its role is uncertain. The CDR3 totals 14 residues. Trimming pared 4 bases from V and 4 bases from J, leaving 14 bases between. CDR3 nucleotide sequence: TGTGCCAGCAGCCCGGGGGGGTTCTTCTATGGCTACACCTTC. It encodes CASSPGGFFYGYTF.

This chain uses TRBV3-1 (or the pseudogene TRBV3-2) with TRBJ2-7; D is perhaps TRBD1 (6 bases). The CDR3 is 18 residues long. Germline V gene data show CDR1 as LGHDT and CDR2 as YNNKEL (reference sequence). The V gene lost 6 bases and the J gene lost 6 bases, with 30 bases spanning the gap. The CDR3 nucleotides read TGTGCCAGCAGAAACCTAAAAAGGGCCCAGGGGAGACGGTTCGAGCAGTACTTC. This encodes CASRNLKRAQGRRFEQYF.

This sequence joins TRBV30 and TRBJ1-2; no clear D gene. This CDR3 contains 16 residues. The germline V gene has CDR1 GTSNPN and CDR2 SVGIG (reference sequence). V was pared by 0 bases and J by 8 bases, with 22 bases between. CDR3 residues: CAWSVRGGSTVRGYTF. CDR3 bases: TGTGCCTGGAGTGTACGGGGAGGGAGCACGGTTCGGGGCTACACCTTC. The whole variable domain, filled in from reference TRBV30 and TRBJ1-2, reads SQTIHQWPATLVQPVGSPLSLECTVEGTSNPNLYWYRQAAGRGLQLLFYSVGIGQISSEVPQNLSASRPQDRQFILSSKKLLLSDSGFYLCAWSVRGGSTVRGYTFGSGTRLTVV.

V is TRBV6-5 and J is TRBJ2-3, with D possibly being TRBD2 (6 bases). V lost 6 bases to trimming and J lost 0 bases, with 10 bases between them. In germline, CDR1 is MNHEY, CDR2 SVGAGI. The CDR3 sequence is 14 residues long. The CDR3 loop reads CASRDGGSTDTQYF. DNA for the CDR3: TGTGCCAGCAGGGACGGGGGTAGCACAGATACGCAGTATTTT.

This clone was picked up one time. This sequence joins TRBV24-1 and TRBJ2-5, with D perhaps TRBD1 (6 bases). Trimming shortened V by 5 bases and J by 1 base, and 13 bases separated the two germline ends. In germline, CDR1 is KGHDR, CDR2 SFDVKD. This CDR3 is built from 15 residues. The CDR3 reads CATSVRETGQETQYF. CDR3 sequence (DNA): TGTGCCACCAGTGTTAGGGAGACAGGCCAAGAGACCCAGTACTTC.

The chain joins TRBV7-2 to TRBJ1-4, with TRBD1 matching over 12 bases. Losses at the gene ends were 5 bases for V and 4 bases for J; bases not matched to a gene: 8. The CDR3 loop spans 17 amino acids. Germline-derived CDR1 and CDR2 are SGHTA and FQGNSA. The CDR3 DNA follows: TGTGCCAGCAGCGGAAGGGGACAGGGGGCCCATAATGAAAAACTGTTTTTT. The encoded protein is CASSGRGQGAHNEKLFF. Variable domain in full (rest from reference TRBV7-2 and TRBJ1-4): GAGVSQSPSNKVTEKGKDVELRCDPISGHTALYWYRQSLGQGLEFLIYFQGNSAPDKSGLPSDRFSAERTGGSVSTLTIQRTQQEDSAVYLCASSGRGQGAHNEKLFFGSGTQLSVL.

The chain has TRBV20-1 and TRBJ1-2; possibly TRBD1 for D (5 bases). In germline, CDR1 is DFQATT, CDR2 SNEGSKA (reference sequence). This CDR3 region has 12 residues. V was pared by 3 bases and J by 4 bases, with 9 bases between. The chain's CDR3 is CSASSGLYGYTF. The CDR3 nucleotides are TGCAGTGCTAGTTCAGGGCTCTATGGCTACACCTTC.

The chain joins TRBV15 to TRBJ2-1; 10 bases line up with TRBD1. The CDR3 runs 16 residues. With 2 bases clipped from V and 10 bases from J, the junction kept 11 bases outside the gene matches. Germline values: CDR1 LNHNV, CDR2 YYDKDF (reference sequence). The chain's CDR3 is CATSRPGTGASREQFF. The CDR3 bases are TGTGCCACCAGCAGACCCGGGACAGGGGCCTCCAGAGAGCAGTTCTTC.

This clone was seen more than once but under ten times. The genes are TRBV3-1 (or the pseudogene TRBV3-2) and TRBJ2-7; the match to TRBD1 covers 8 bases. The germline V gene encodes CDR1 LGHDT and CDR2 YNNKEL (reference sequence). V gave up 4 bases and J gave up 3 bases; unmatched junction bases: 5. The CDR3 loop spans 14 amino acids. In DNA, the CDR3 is TGTGCCAGCAGCCCCGCAGGGGGCAACTACGAGCAGTACTTC. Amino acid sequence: CASSPAGGNYEQYF.

The CDR3 nucleotides are TGTGCCAGCAGCACCCTAGCGGGCACGGGCGAGCAGTACTTC. It specifies CASSTLAGTGEQYF. The V gene is TRBV3-1 (or the pseudogene TRBV3-2), the J gene TRBJ2-7; 8 nucleotides match TRBD2. The CDR3 has 14 amino acids. V was clipped by 5 bases and J by 6 bases; unmatched bases: 9. Germline CDR1 LGHDT, CDR2 YNNKEL (reference sequence).